The sequence of this T cell receptor (beta chain) was determined in a study of shared clonotypes between healthy human individuals. Looking at the study overall: Every donor yielded three CD4 naive, three CD4 memory, two CD8 naive and one CD8 memory plate.

Study outcomes and limitations: Generation probability values for non-shared clonotypes were lower than those for clonotypes shared by all four donors. Few donors limited the genetic and exposure-history diversity represented.

Repertoires were generated with immunoSEQ multiplex PCR, while TCRdb's copy carries only in-frame clones and drops some. The table lists roughly 2 million clones, approximately 95% of them singletons. Comments on this clone: Its target is unknown. Being one base from a much bigger clone, this may be a read error.

The donors, healthy adults who were HIV-negative, had experienced no recent acute infections or vaccinations. The CDR3 has 15 residues. CDR1 and CDR2 (germline): LGHNA, YSLEER. What was sequenced was naive CD4+ T cells sorted from blood. Stated subset: CD45RA+ positively selected. The TCR sequence derives from a young man in good health. V is TRBV4-3 and J is TRBJ2-7, with D tentatively TRBD2 (6 bases). In DNA form, the CDR3 reads TGCGCCAGCGGCCAAGGCTTCCGGGACTGGGACGAGCAGTACTTC. Encoded protein: CASGQGFRDWDEQYF.